A selection of T cell receptor beta chains follows, all from one sample in a study of blood T cells in healthy people across ages. TCRdb analysed the 5' RACE reads with MiXCR anew, one entry per CDR3 protein. The sample shows 1,500,000 or so distinct CDR3 sequences, approximately 60% of them seen only once. Sample: blood. These receptors were obtained from a man in his late teens or twenties in good health. Each CDR3 is given with its conserved first and last residue. Each record gives: J gene, V gene, D gene, clone size, CDR3 protein, CDR3 DNA. D genes are given only for firm matches. Clone size appears in some rows only: once, few, many, or a class for an expanded clone.

>TRBJ1-2|TRBV7-2|TRBD1|once
CASSLDRHGYTF
TGTGCCAGCAGCTTGGACAGGCATGGCTACACCTTC
>TRBJ2-7|TRBV7-9|NA|NA
CASSRGGGESSYEQYF
TGTGCCAGCAGCCGAGGGGGAGGAGAGAGCTCCTACGAGCAGTACTTC
>TRBJ2-4|TRBV27|NA|few
CASSLEALLAKNIQYF
TGTGCCAGCAGTTTAGAAGCCCTTCTAGCCAAAAACATTCAGTACTTC
>TRBJ1-2|TRBV5-5|NA|NA
CASLGSGGDGGYTF
TGTGCCAGTCTGGGGTCGGGGGGCGATGGTGGCTACACCTTC
>TRBJ2-7|TRBV4-3|TRBD1|NA
CASSQDPAGQGCEQYF
TGCGCCAGCAGCCAAGATCCAGCAGGACAGGGCTGCGAGCAGTACTTC
>TRBJ2-4|TRBV5-6|NA|NA
CASSHPIEQQQYF
TGTGCCAGCAGCCATCCCATTGAACAGCAGCAGTACTTC
>TRBJ2-1|TRBV24-1|TRBD2|NA
CATSGGRVDNEQFF
TGTGCCACCAGTGGCGGGAGGGTGGACAATGAGCAGTTCTTC
>TRBJ2-7|TRBV9|NA|NA
CASSVEPQDSYEQYF
TGTGCCAGCAGCGTAGAGCCCCAAGACTCCTACGAGCAGTACTTC
>TRBJ2-5|TRBV4-2|TRBD2|NA
CASSLRASGGATEQYF
TGTGCCAGCAGCTTGAGGGCTAGCGGGGGGGCAACAGAGCAGTACTTC
>TRBJ2-1|TRBV27|NA|many
CASRLSSYNEQFF
TGTGCCAGTCGGTTAAGCTCCTACAATGAGCAGTTCTTC
>TRBJ2-3|TRBV9|NA|NA
CASGGPASTDTQYF
TGTGCCAGCGGAGGCCCTGCTAGCACAGATACGCAGTATTTT
>TRBJ2-1|TRBV11-1|TRBD2|once
CASSPLTSGSGEQFF
TGTGCCAGCAGCCCGCTGACTAGCGGGAGTGGTGAGCAGTTTTTC
>TRBJ2-7|TRBV27|TRBD2|NA
CASSLGTSGDSYEQYF
TGTGCCAGCAGTCTCGGGACTAGCGGGGACAGTTACGAGCAGTACTTC
>TRBJ2-3|TRBV12-5|NA|few
CASGLIESGTDTQYF
TGTGCTAGTGGTTTGATCGAGTCTGGTACAGATACGCAGTATTTT
>TRBJ2-3|TRBV5-5|NA|NA
CASSLGQGLRDTDTQYF
TGTGCCAGCAGCTTGGGTCAGGGTTTGAGGGACACAGATACGCAGTATTTT
>TRBJ2-3|TRBV24-1|NA|NA
CATSDSTDTQYF
TGTGCCACCAGTGATTCTACAGATACGCAGTATTTT
>TRBJ1-6|TRBV9|TRBD1|NA
CACSVGQGGSPLHF
TGTGCCTGCAGCGTAGGACAGGGCGGTTCACCCCTCCACTTT
>TRBJ1-5|TRBV7-9|NA|NA
CASSLEIEPDQPQHF
TGTGCCAGCAGCTTAGAGATAGAGCCGGATCAGCCCCAGCATTTT
>TRBJ2-4|TRBV28|NA|few
CASSFWVVRENSIAKNIQYF
TGTGCCAGCAGTTTCTGGGTTGTCCGGGAAAACTCGATAGCCAAAAACATTCAGTACTTC
>TRBJ2-3|TRBV20-1|NA|NA
CSASGSVADTQYF
TGCAGTGCTTCCGGGAGTGTCGCAGATACGCAGTATTTT
>TRBJ1-4|TRBV7-2|NA|few
CASSNQGGWGKLFF
TGTGCCAGCAGCAATCAGGGAGGTTGGGGAAAACTGTTTTTT
>TRBJ2-5|TRBV20-1|TRBD2|once
CSASSGRASETQYF
TGCAGTGCTAGTAGCGGGAGGGCCTCAGAGACCCAGTACTTC
>TRBJ2-7|TRBV19|TRBD2|NA
CASSSGLAGVGYEQYF
TGTGCCAGTAGTAGTGGACTAGCGGGAGTGGGCTACGAGCAGTACTTC
>TRBJ2-1|TRBV11-3|NA|NA
CASSLVYGSSYNEQFF
TGTGCCAGCAGCTTAGTGTACGGCAGCTCCTACAATGAGCAGTTCTTC
>TRBJ2-7|TRBV20-1|TRBD2|NA
CSARTVAGGYEQYF
TGCAGTGCTAGAACCGTAGCGGGAGGTTACGAGCAGTACTTC
>TRBJ2-7|TRBV21-1|NA|few
CASSRSGTTSYEQYF
TGTGCCAGCAGCAGATCAGGGACTACTTCCTACGAGCAGTACTTC